Listed below are T cell receptor beta chains from one sample, sequenced in a study of blood T cell repertoires in COVID-19. The assay was immunoSEQ multiplex PCR, and TCRdb's table has in-frame clones only and misses some. The sample has 150,000 or so clones, over 75% seen once; the top ten hold about 1.2%. Input material: peripheral blood. The receptors were sampled from a man between 60 and 75 years old who had recovered from COVID-19. Each CDR3 is given with its conserved first and last residue. Each record gives: J gene, clone size, V gene, D gene, CDR3 protein, CDR3 DNA. The D gene is left open where the match is weak. Size tells how often a clone was seen (once, few, many) or the class of an expanded clone, and some rows leave it out.

TRBJ1-2 - TRBV30 - CAWRKGGYTF TGTGCCTGGAGAAAGGGGGGCTACACCTTC
TRBJ1-6 few TRBV11-2 TRBD1 CASSAQGADNSPLHF TGTGCCAGCAGCGCACAGGGGGCGGATAATTCACCCCTCCACTTT
TRBJ2-7 - TRBV11-1 TRBD1 CASSSQGAVDYEQYF TGTGCCAGCAGCTCTCAGGGGGCCGTAGACTACGAGCAGTACTTC
TRBJ1-1 once TRBV7-6 - CASSLVLGSDREAFF TGTGCCAGCAGCTTAGTGCTTGGGTCCGACAGGGAAGCTTTCTTT
TRBJ1-6 - TRBV30 TRBD1 CAWRAVTGAVRNSPLHF TGTGCCTGGAGAGCGGTGACAGGGGCGGTGCGGAATTCACCCCTCCACTTT
TRBJ1-1 few TRBV7-9 - CASSLGGMVEAFF TGTGCCAGCAGCTTAGGGGGCATGGTTGAAGCTTTCTTT
TRBJ1-2 - TRBV2 TRBD1 CASSPRGTERSYGYTF TGTGCCAGCAGCCCCCGTGGGACAGAGCGGAGCTATGGCTACACCTTC
TRBJ2-1 - TRBV25-1 TRBD2 CASSAMGRGGGSNEQFF TGTGCCAGCAGTGCCATGGGGCGGGGGGGCGGCTCGAATGAGCAGTTCTTC
TRBJ1-1 - TRBV5-1 - CASSLERQFMNTEAFF TGCGCCAGCAGCTTGGAGCGACAGTTTATGAACACTGAAGCTTTCTTT
TRBJ1-2 - TRBV12-3/TRBV12-4 TRBD1 CASSPTGEYGYTF TGTGCCAGCAGCCCGACAGGGGAATATGGCTACACCTTC
TRBJ2-3 - TRBV24-1 TRBD2 CATSDFRGGTDTQYF TGTGCCACCAGTGATTTCCGGGGGGGAACAGATACGCAGTATTTT
TRBJ1-1 few TRBV7-2 - CASSLRRDTEAFF TGTGCCAGCAGCTTACGTCGGGACACTGAAGCTTTCTTT
TRBJ2-1 - TRBV6-1 TRBD2 CASSEGLAVEQFF TGTGCCAGCAGTGAAGGACTAGCGGTAGAGCAGTTCTTC
TRBJ2-3 - TRBV7-2 TRBD2 CASSLGTSSYPTDTQYF TGTGCCAGCAGCTTAGGGACTAGCTCTTACCCCACAGATACGCAGTATTTT
TRBJ2-3 - TRBV10-3 TRBD2 CATGLAGGVGTDTQYF TGTGCCACCGGACTAGCGGGGGGGGTTGGGACAGATACGCAGTATTTT
TRBJ1-4 - TRBV18 - CASSPTTANEKLFF TGTGCCAGCTCACCCACGACAGCTAATGAAAAACTGTTTTTT
TRBJ2-3 - TRBV24-1 TRBD2 CATSDSRRGGTDTQYF TGTGCCACCAGTGATTCCAGACGGGGGGGAACAGATACGCAGTATTTT
TRBJ2-2 - TRBV6-1 - CASSESPGGGGTGELFF TGTGCCAGCAGTGAATCCCCGGGGGGAGGGGGCACCGGGGAGCTGTTTTTT
TRBJ2-1 few TRBV9 - CASSGGGNEQFF TGTGCCAGCAGTGGGGGAGGTAATGAGCAGTTCTTC